The sequence of this T cell receptor (beta chain) was determined in a study of blood T cell repertoires in COVID-19. About the research overall: The origin of the acute and convalescent COVID-19 samples was the United States, Italy and Spain. Sample material is recorded as cDNA or gDNA derived from T cells, B-cell-depleted T cells, or PBMCs.

CDR1 SGHAT and CDR2 FQNNGV come from the germline V gene. J lost 5 bases, V lost 4 bases, and 5 bases had no gene match. The CDR3 contains 15 residues. As processed by the authors: From reference gene primer amplification, estimates of nucleated cell counts were derived. The table came from immunoSEQ multiplex PCR; TCRdb's copy has only in-frame clones and leaves some out. Clonal size and the V and J genes are those of that table, whereas D and trimming came from the DNA. The sample yields under 150,000 clones, more than 70% seen once. The sequence was obtained from a human donor in a cohort sampled during active COVID-19. Sequencing was performed on peripheral blood. J is TRBJ1-6 and V is TRBV11-2, with TRBD1 matching 7 bases. The CDR3 DNA is TGTGCCAGCAGCTCCGACAGGGTCAATAATTCACCCCTCCACTTT. Translating gives CASSSDRVNNSPLHF.